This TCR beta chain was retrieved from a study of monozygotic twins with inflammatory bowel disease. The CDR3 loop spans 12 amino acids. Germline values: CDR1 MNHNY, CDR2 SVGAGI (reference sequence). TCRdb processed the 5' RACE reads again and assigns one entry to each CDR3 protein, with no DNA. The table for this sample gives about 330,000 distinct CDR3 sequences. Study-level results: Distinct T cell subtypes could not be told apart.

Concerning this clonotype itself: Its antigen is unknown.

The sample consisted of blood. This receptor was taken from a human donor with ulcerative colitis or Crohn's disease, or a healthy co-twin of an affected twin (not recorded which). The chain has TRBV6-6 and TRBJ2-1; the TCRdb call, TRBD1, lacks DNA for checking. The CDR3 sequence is CASSYRGNEQFF.